These 9 T cell receptor beta chains came from one sample sequenced in a study of blood T cell repertoires in COVID-19. Method: immunoSEQ multiplex PCR; TCRdb's copy keeps in-frame clones and lacks some. The top ten clones hold 7% to 9% of a sample with roughly 150,000 clones, roughly 80% of them seen once. The sequenced sample consisted of peripheral blood. Every receptor here comes from a man aged 45-65 years with active or convalescent COVID-19.

The rearrangement joins TRBV7-9 to TRBJ1-2, with TRBD1 matching 7 bases. The CDR3 is 16 amino acids. Germline CDR1 and CDR2: SEHNR and FQNEAQ (reference sequence). Trimming removed 4 bases from V and 4 bases from J; junction bases left unmatched: 12. CDR3 nucleotides: TGTGCCAGCAGCTCGACCTACAGGGGAAATAGCTATGGCTACACCTTC. Amino acids: CASSSTYRGNSYGYTF.

The chain joins TRBV9 to TRBJ2-1; weak D call: TRBD2 (6 bases). V lost 2 bases, J lost 4 bases, and 13 bases lay in between. The V gene's germline CDR1 is SGDLS and CDR2 YYNGEE. This CDR3 has 15 amino acids. The CDR3 region has the DNA TGTGCCAGCAGCGTTGGGCTAGCGACTTACAATGAGCAGTTCTTC. Protein sequence: CASSVGLATYNEQFF.

The chain recombines TRBV28 with TRBJ2-2, with 9 bases that match TRBD1. CDR1 MDHEN and CDR2 SYDVKM come from the germline V gene. This CDR3 region has 16 residues. The V gene end was trimmed by 3 bases and the J gene end by 4 bases; junction bases not matched to a gene: 6. Here the CDR3 DNA reads TGTGCCAGCAGTTTGGACAGGGGTAAAGGCACCGGGGAGCTGTTTTTT. As protein: CASSLDRGKGTGELFF.

This clone was seen just once. This CDR3 is CASSFHPDSNSNQPQHF. Written as DNA, the CDR3 is TGCGCCAGCAGCTTTCATCCCGACAGCAATAGCAATCAGCCCCAGCATTTT. This chain links TRBV23-1 with TRBJ1-5, with D perhaps TRBD1 (5 bases). TRBV23-1 is identified as an open reading frame with a role that is uncertain. The V and J ends lost 6 bases and 0 bases respectively, with 18 bases between them. CDR3 length: 17 amino acids.

This CDR3 reads CASSAPGTSEAFF. The CDR3 nucleotides are TGTGCCAGCAGCGCACCGGGAACCTCTGAAGCTTTCTTT. The chain employs TRBV9 and TRBJ1-1, with D uncertain. CDR3 length equals 13 residues. Germline loops: CDR1 SGDLS, CDR2 YYNGEE. Deletions cut 3 bases from V and 6 bases from J, with 12 bases between. The variable domain in full, with the rest retrieved from reference TRBV9 and TRBJ1-1, is DSGVTQTPKHLITATGQRVTLRCSPRSGDLSVYWYQQSLDQGLQFLIQYYNGEERAKGNILERFSAQQFPDLHSELNLSSLELGDSALYFCASSAPGTSEAFFGQGTRLTVV.

The J gene is TRBJ1-5, the V gene TRBV5-6, with TRBD1 identical over 7 bases. The germline gives CDR1 SGHDT, CDR2 YYEEEE. The length of the CDR3 is 14 residues. With 4 bases clipped from V and 7 bases from J, the junction kept 8 bases outside the gene matches. CDR3 sequence: CASSPRGSRQPQHF. As DNA, the CDR3 is TGTGCCAGCAGCCCCAGGGGGAGCAGGCAGCCCCAGCATTTT.

Only one count was recorded for this clone. The rearrangement links TRBV27 to TRBJ2-1; possibly TRBD2 for D (5 bases). The CDR3 has 14 amino acids. V was trimmed by 6 bases and J by 4 bases, leaving 13 bases between them. Germline V CDR1 and CDR2: MNHEY, SMNVEV (reference sequence). Here the CDR3 reads CASSLALDYNEQFF. In DNA, the CDR3 is TGTGCCAGCAGCCTAGCTTTAGATTACAATGAGCAGTTCTTC.

The V and J genes are TRBV5-1 and TRBJ2-5; D perhaps matches TRBD1 (6 bases). V was cut by 4 bases and J by 2 bases, with 15 bases left in between. Germline-derived CDR1 and CDR2 are SGHRS and YFSETQ. The CDR3 runs to 15 residues. The CDR3 DNA is TGCGCCAGCAGCCTCCGTGCAGGGGAGCAAGAGACCCAGTACTTC. Its protein product is CASSLRAGEQETQYF.

The rearrangement uses TRBV5-6 and TRBJ2-5, with TRBD2 matching 11 bases. V shed 4 bases and J 5 bases; nucleotides not matched to a gene: 10. Germline CDR1 and CDR2: SGHDT and YYEEEE. There are 16 residues in the CDR3. CDR3 region: CASSQMTSGAAETQYF. DNA of the CDR3: TGTGCCAGCAGCCAGATGACTAGCGGGGCGGCGGAGACCCAGTACTTC.